The rows below give T cell receptor beta chains drawn from one sample of a study of radiation and T cells in renal cell carcinoma. Produced via immunoSEQ multiplex PCR; TCRdb's table is partial and in-frame only. The repertoire has around 78,000 clones, 89% of them found once; the top ten carry approximately 6%. The specimen was blood, collected from a patient whose treatment included radiotherapy and nephrectomy. Every receptor here comes from a woman in her seventies with renal cell carcinoma. CDR3s include the opening cysteine and the closing phenylalanine or tryptophan. D genes are given only for firm matches. Size tells how often a clone was seen (once, few, many) or the class of an expanded clone, and some rows leave it out.

TRBJ2-2 | - | - | TRBV11-2 | TGTGCCACCATACCGGGAATTAACACCGGGGAGCTGTTTTTT | CATIPGINTGELFF
TRBJ1-2 | once | TRBD1 | TRBV19 | TGTGCCAGTAGTATTCAGGGGGGGAATAACTATGGCTACACCTTC | CASSIQGGNNYGYTF
TRBJ2-3 | - | TRBD2 | TRBV7-6 | TGTGCCAGCAGCCCTCTTGGCGGGGGGGGTACAGATACGCAGTATTTT | CASSPLGGGGTDTQYF
TRBJ1-2 | - | TRBD1 | TRBV5-1 | TGCGCCAGCAGCCCTGGACAGGGCCTTTTCTATGGCTACACCTTC | CASSPGQGLFYGYTF
TRBJ1-1 | - | - | TRBV30 | TGTGCCTGGGGCATTCCCGGGGGGGGCACTGAAGCTTTCTTT | CAWGIPGGGTEAFF
TRBJ2-7 | - | - | TRBV2 | TGTGCCAGCACGACAACAGGGGGGGACGAGCAGTACTTC | CASTTTGGDEQYF
TRBJ2-3 | - | TRBD1 | TRBV19 | TGTGCCAGTAGTACCCAGAGACAGGGCAAAAACACAGATACGCAGTATTTT | CASSTQRQGKNTDTQYF
TRBJ1-1 | - | - | TRBV2 | TGTGCCAGCAGTGTTAGTAACACTGAAGCTTTCTTT | CASSVSNTEAFF
TRBJ1-1 | - | - | TRBV7-2 | TGTGCCAGCGTTCTCTGGGGGTTTGCCACTGAAGCTTTCTTT | CASVLWGFATEAFF
TRBJ2-7 | - | TRBD1 | TRBV6-5 | TGTGCCAGCAGTAAACAGGGGAGCGAGCAGTACTTC | CASSKQGSEQYF
TRBJ1-1 | - | - | TRBV7-2 | TGTGCCAGCAGCTTTCCCTCCATGGGAACTGAAGCTTTCTTT | CASSFPSMGTEAFF
TRBJ1-4 | - | - | TRBV30 | TGTGCCTGGGAGAATTCAGATGAAAAACTGTTTTTT | CAWENSDEKLFF
TRBJ1-5 | few | TRBD1 | TRBV19 | TGTGCCAGTAGCCCGGGACAGGGGGCCTCTCAGCCCCAGCATTTT | CASSPGQGASQPQHF
TRBJ2-4 | - | - | TRBV7-2 | TGTGCCAGCAGCCCCGGACTAGCCAAAAACATTCAGTACTTC | CASSPGLAKNIQYF
TRBJ2-7 | - | - | TRBV5-4 | TGTGCCAGCAGCACGGGGCCCCTCTCCTACGAGCAGTACTTC | CASSTGPLSYEQYF
TRBJ2-3 | - | - | TRBV4-3 | TGCGCCAGCAGCCAAGGAGGGCAGGGCGGAGATACGCAGTATTTT | CASSQGGQGGDTQYF
TRBJ2-2 | - | - | TRBV10-3 | TGTGCCATCGGGTCGGGGCCTAACACCGGGGAGCTGTTTTTT | CAIGSGPNTGELFF
TRBJ2-1 | - | TRBD2 | TRBV12-5 | TGTGCTAGTGGTCCTAGCGGCAATGAGCAGTTCTTC | CASGPSGNEQFF
TRBJ1-2 | - | - | TRBV5-1 | TGCGCCAGCAGCTTGGCCTTCGGCTATGGCTACACCTTC | CASSLAFGYGYTF
TRBJ1-5 | - | TRBD1 | TRBV28 | TGTGCCAGCAGTTTGGGGACAGGAAATCAGCCCCAGCATTTT | CASSLGTGNQPQHF
TRBJ1-4 | - | TRBD1 | TRBV9 | TGTGCCAGCAGCGGGGGACAGGGGTTTGGAGAAAAACTGTTTTTT | CASSGGQGFGEKLFF
TRBJ2-7 | - | TRBD1 | TRBV11-3 | TGTGCCAGCAGCTTAGACCAGGGGGCTGAGAGTTTTGAGCAGTACTTC | CASSLDQGAESFEQYF
TRBJ1-1 | once | TRBD1 | TRBV9 | TGTGCCAGCAGCGCAAGCCTGACAGGGGGCACTGAAGCTTTCTTT | CASSASLTGGTEAFF
TRBJ2-2 | - | - | TRBV10-3 | TGTGCCATCAGCGATCGGGTGGCTTCAGGGACCACCGGGGAGCTGTTTTTT | CAISDRVASGTTGELFF
TRBJ2-1 | - | TRBD2 | TRBV9 | TGTGCCAGCAGCCCCGGGGGCGGGGGGACCTACAATGAGCAGTTCTTC | CASSPGGGGTYNEQFF
TRBJ2-5 | - | TRBD2 | TRBV5-4 | TGTGCCAGCAGCCTGAGGGGAGCGGGGGGGCCGGAGACCCAGTACTTC | CASSLRGAGGPETQYF
TRBJ1-6 | - | - | TRBV2 | TGTGCCAGCAGTGAAGCCCCGATACCCAGCGTTAATTCACCCCTCCACTTT | CASSEAPIPSVNSPLHF
TRBJ1-2 | - | - | TRBV7-9 | TGTGCCAGCAGCTTAGTTCAGGGTACGGGAGGCTACACCTTC | CASSLVQGTGGYTF
TRBJ1-2 | - | - | TRBV9 | TGTGCCAGCAGCCTCCAAGACGGGACTTCCTATGGCTACACCTTC | CASSLQDGTSYGYTF
TRBJ2-2 | - | TRBD2 | TRBV7-8 | TGTGCCAGCAGCTTATTAGCGGGGGGCAGGACCGGGGAGCTGTTTTTT | CASSLLAGGRTGELFF
TRBJ1-3 | - | - | TRBV7-9 | TGTGCCAGCAGGGAAGGACAAGGAAACACCATATATTTT | CASREGQGNTIYF
TRBJ1-2 | - | - | TRBV10-1 | TGCGCCAGCAGTGAGGAGGATTTGGACTATGGCTACACCTTC | CASSEEDLDYGYTF
TRBJ1-2 | - | - | TRBV6-1 | TGTGCCAGCAGTGAGCAGGACGGGTATGGCTACACCTTC | CASSEQDGYGYTF
TRBJ2-2 | - | - | TRBV18 | TGTGCCAGCTCACCTGGAGTTCTCCAGGGCTCGCTCACCGGGGAGCTGTTTTTT | CASSPGVLQGSLTGELFF
TRBJ2-2 | - | - | TRBV6-5 | TGTGCCAGCAGCCTGGGACAGAACACCGGGGAGCTGTTTTTT | CASSLGQNTGELFF
TRBJ1-1 | few | - | TRBV14 | TGTGCCAGCAGCCAAGTGTTTGCTGGCACTGAAGCTTTCTTT | CASSQVFAGTEAFF
TRBJ2-1 | - | TRBD2 | TRBV5-1 | TGCGCCAGCAGCTTGATAGCGGGGGCCTCCTACAATGAGCAGTTCTTC | CASSLIAGASYNEQFF
TRBJ2-5 | - | - | TRBV5-6 | TGTGCCAGCAGCTCCCAAGAGACCCAGTACTTC | CASSSQETQYF
TRBJ1-5 | - | - | TRBV7-9 | TGTGCCAGCAGCTTAGCGGGGGGGAGCAATCAGCCCCAGCATTTT | CASSLAGGSNQPQHF
TRBJ2-6 | - | - | TRBV11-2 | TGTGCCAGCAGTTCTGGGGCCAACGTCCTGACTTTC | CASSSGANVLTF
TRBJ1-6 | - | - | TRBV6-5 | TGTGCCAGCAGTAGTCGCGGGGGTTATAATTCACCCCTCCACTTT | CASSSRGGYNSPLHF
TRBJ1-1 | - | - | TRBV2 | TGTGCCAGCAGTGTGGGGGCGCGTACTGAAGCTTTCTTT | CASSVGARTEAFF
TRBJ1-2 | - | TRBD1 | TRBV7-2 | TGTGCCAGCAGCTTTTCGACAGGGGGCTACACCTTC | CASSFSTGGYTF
TRBJ2-2 | - | - | TRBV2 | TGTGCCAGCAAGGGGTCCTCCCCCGGGGAGCTGTTTTTT | CASKGSSPGELFF
TRBJ2-7 | - | TRBD2 | TRBV30 | TGTGCCTGGGGGGGGGTCGAGCAGTACTTC | CAWGGVEQYF
TRBJ2-6 | - | - | TRBV29-1 | TGCAGCGTTGGAGGGGCTACTGGGGCCAACGTCCTGACTTTC | CSVGGATGANVLTF
TRBJ1-3 | - | - | TRBV7-6 | TGTGCCAGCAGCGGGGGGGGAGAGGGAAACACCATATATTTT | CASSGGGEGNTIYF
TRBJ2-2 | - | TRBD2 | TRBV6-5 | TGTGCCAGCACGAGACTAGCGGGGGGGCGTGGGGAGCTGTTTTTT | CASTRLAGGRGELFF
TRBJ2-4 | - | - | TRBV28 | TGTGCCAGCACCCTCGGGGGGCGGAACGGCATTCAGTACTTC | CASTLGGRNGIQYF
TRBJ2-3 | - | - | TRBV30 | TGTGCCTGGAGTGAAGGGGGACTAAACACAGATACGCAGTATTTT | CAWSEGGLNTDTQYF
TRBJ2-4 | - | - | TRBV7-2 | TGTGCCAGCAGCTTGGGATATTCGTGGGAAAACATTCAGTACTTC | CASSLGYSWENIQYF
TRBJ1-6 | - | - | TRBV14 | TGTGCCAGCAGCCCATGGACGGGGACTAATTCACCCCTCCACTTT | CASSPWTGTNSPLHF
TRBJ2-1 | - | - | TRBV19 | TGTGCCAGTAGCCCACCCGGGACGGCCACCGGGGAGCAGTTCTTC | CASSPPGTATGEQFF